The 26 T cell receptor beta chains in this list originate from one sample, sequenced in a study of PD-L1 blockade in urothelial cancer. The table came from immunoSEQ multiplex PCR; TCRdb's copy has only in-frame clones and leaves some out. The sample yields some 30,000 clones, approximately 86% seen once. The source material was PBMCs, sampled around atezolizumab (anti-PD-L1) treatment. All receptors come from a man over 45 with urothelial cancer.

The chain combines TRBV29-1 with TRBJ2-5; D remains unclear. The CDR3 sequence is 11 residues long. Trimming shortened V by 5 bases and J by 5 bases, and 9 bases separated the two germline ends. The germline gives CDR1 SQVTM, CDR2 ANQGSEA. The CDR3 DNA is TGCAGCGTTCTTTCCCCCGAGACCCAGTACTTC. It is translated as CSVLSPETQYF. Based on the CDR3 plus reference TRBV29-1 and TRBJ2-5, the full variable domain is SAVISQKPSRDICQRGTSLTIQCQVDSQVTMMFWYRQQPGQSLTLIATANQGSEATYESGFVIDKFPISRPNLTFSTLTVSNMSPEDSSIYLCSVLSPETQYFGPGTRLLVL.

The genes are TRBV19 and TRBJ2-3, with a possible D match to TRBD1 (7 bases). The CDR3 sequence is 16 residues long. Germline V CDR1 and CDR2: LNHDA, SQIVND (reference sequence). Trimming removed 0 bases at V and 1 base at J, with 11 bases between. The chain's CDR3 is CASSIDGGTGTDTQYF. The DNA for the CDR3 is TGTGCCAGTAGTATAGATGGGGGGACAGGCACAGATACGCAGTATTTT. Using reference TRBV19 and TRBJ2-3 for the parts outside the CDR3, the full variable domain is DGGITQSPKYLFRKEGQNVTLSCEQNLNHDAMYWYRQDPGQGLRLIYYSQIVNDFQKGDIAEGYSVSREKKESFPLTVTSAQKNPTAFYLCASSIDGGTGTDTQYFGPGTRLTVL.

The V gene is TRBV5-1, the J gene TRBJ1-1; TRBD1 agrees at 9 bases. After removal of 4 bases from V and 4 bases from J, the junction contained 8 bases not matched to a gene. The CDR3 sequence is 15 residues long. Germline CDR1 reads SGHRS; CDR2 reads YFSETQ. The CDR3 sequence is CASSGGTGRVTEAFF. The CDR3 DNA is TGCGCCAGCAGCGGGGGGACAGGGAGGGTCACTGAAGCTTTCTTT.

The chain uses TRBV27 and TRBJ2-2; D may be TRBD1 (5 bases). Germline assignment: CDR1 MNHEY and CDR2 SMNVEV (reference sequence). The CDR3 sequence is 19 residues long. V gave up 0 bases and J gave up 0 bases, with 17 bases separating them. CDR3 amino acids: CASSLSHPSAGPNTGELFF. The CDR3, as DNA: TGTGCCAGCAGTTTATCGCACCCGTCGGCAGGGCCGAACACCGGGGAGCTGTTTTTT.

The chain couples TRBV29-1 to TRBJ2-1; 9 bases align to TRBD1. With 7 bases clipped from V and 1 base from J, the junction kept 5 bases outside the gene matches. This CDR3 has 14 residues. CDR1 is SQVTM and CDR2 is ANQGSEA in the germline V gene. Written as DNA, the CDR3 is TGCAGCGCCTTAGGACAGGGGTCCTACAATGAGCAGTTCTTC. Its translation: CSALGQGSYNEQFF.

As DNA, the CDR3 is TGTGCCTGGTCTCGTAGCACGACGTTGACCTACGAGCAGTACTTC. It specifies CAWSRSTTLTYEQYF. This sequence joins TRBV30 and TRBJ2-7, with unresolved D. The germline V gene has CDR1 GTSNPN and CDR2 SVGIG (reference sequence). The CDR3 is 15 amino acids. The V gene lost 5 bases and the J gene lost 2 bases, with 19 bases spanning the gap.

This clone has only one observation. This rearrangement joins TRBV5-1 to TRBJ1-2; no definite D call. CDR3 length: 13 residues. CDR1 and CDR2 (germline): SGHRS, YFSETQ. The V and J ends lost 0 bases and 8 bases respectively, with 11 bases between them. Here the CDR3 reads CASSLGLPRGYTF. For the CDR3, the DNA is TGCGCCAGCAGCTTGGGGCTCCCCAGGGGCTACACCTTC.

The rearrangement uses TRBV2 and TRBJ2-1, with D maybe TRBD2 (6 bases). V lost 7 bases and J 4 bases, leaving 17 bases between the germline ends. CDR3 length: 15 amino acids. Germline V CDR1 and CDR2: SNHLY, FYNNEI. CDR3 nucleotide sequence: TGTGCCAGCAACCTAGATACCGGGACTTACAATGAGCAGTTCTTC. As protein: CASNLDTGTYNEQFF.

This chain links TRBV7-9 with TRBJ2-1, with 10 nucleotides matching TRBD2. This CDR3 has 17 residues. Germline V CDR1 and CDR2: SEHNR, FQNEAQ (reference sequence). V shed 4 bases, J shed 8 bases, and the junction held 14 bases outside the gene matches. This chain's CDR3 is CASSWRPSGRRGHEQFF. The CDR3 DNA reads TGTGCCAGCAGCTGGCGGCCTAGCGGGAGAAGGGGCCATGAGCAGTTCTTC.

The J gene is TRBJ2-1, the V gene TRBV7-9; a weak D match, TRBD1 (5 bases). Trimming stripped 2 bases from V and 3 bases from J, with 17 bases between. The CDR3 contains 17 residues. The germline CDR1 and CDR2 sequences are SEHNR and FQNEAQ (reference sequence). In DNA form, the CDR3 reads TGTGCCAGCAGCTTAATCAATGGGGCCAACTACTACAATGAGCAGTTCTTC. It is translated as CASSLINGANYYNEQFF.

V gene TRBV7-8 combines with J gene TRBJ2-7; 10 bases map to TRBD2. Losses at the gene ends were 5 bases for V and 0 bases for J; bases not matched to a gene: 10. The CDR3 has 17 residues. Germline-derived CDR1 and CDR2 are SGHVS and FQNEAQ. For the CDR3, the DNA is TGTGCCAGCAGCCGAACGCTTGGACTAGCGGACTCCTACGAGCAGTACTTC. Its protein is CASSRTLGLADSYEQYF.

The chain is built from TRBV12-5 and TRBJ2-7; TRBD2 is a possible D gene (5 bases). Trimming took off 7 bases at V and 5 bases at J, with 12 bases between the two ends. Germline CDR1 and CDR2: LGHNT and FRNRAP. The CDR3 is 12 residues long. The CDR3 loop reads CASATGVHEQYF. In DNA, the CDR3 is TGTGCTAGTGCCACCGGGGTCCACGAGCAGTACTTC.

The table lists this clone with a few counts. This rearrangement joins TRBV27 to TRBJ1-2; D is unresolved. The CDR3 is 13 residues long. V lost 2 bases, J lost 7 bases, and 11 bases lay in between. Germline CDR1 reads MNHEY; CDR2 reads SMNVEV (reference sequence). For the CDR3, the DNA is TGTGCCAGCAGTTTAAAGGGTGAGGGTGGCTACACCTTC. Translated, it gives CASSLKGEGGYTF.

V and J are TRBV5-1 and TRBJ2-7; D ambiguous. V was clipped by 0 bases and J by 0 bases, with 10 bases between them. In germline, CDR1 is SGHRS, CDR2 YFSETQ. The CDR3 is made up of 15 amino acids. CDR3 protein: CASSLAPGTSYEQYF. DNA for the CDR3: TGCGCCAGCAGCTTGGCGCCAGGAACCTCCTACGAGCAGTACTTC.

This clone has just one count. The chain combines TRBV5-1 with TRBJ2-3; 7 bases are a match to TRBD2. This CDR3 comprises 15 residues. Germline CDR1 reads SGHRS; CDR2 reads YFSETQ. The V segment lost 4 bases and the J segment 2 bases; nucleotides outside the gene matches: 7. The CDR3 loop reads CASSRGGLDTDTQYF. The CDR3 coding sequence is TGCGCCAGCAGCCGAGGCGGACTAGACACAGATACGCAGTATTTT.

J is TRBJ2-5 and V is TRBV5-6; a weak D match, TRBD1 (6 bases). Germline CDR1 SGHDT, CDR2 YYEEEE. The V and J ends lost 0 bases and 2 bases respectively, with 17 bases between them. This CDR3 has 17 residues. The CDR3 is CASSLVGQNDGQETQYF. The CDR3 DNA is TGTGCCAGCAGCTTGGTAGGACAGAACGACGGACAAGAGACCCAGTACTTC.

The chain carries TRBV5-1 and TRBJ2-1; 7 bases are a match to TRBD1. Germline CDR1 and CDR2: SGHRS and YFSETQ. V was clipped by 7 bases and J by 4 bases; unmatched bases: 8. There are 14 residues in the CDR3. CDR3 DNA: TGCGCCAGCTCCGGACAGGACAGATACAATGAGCAGTTCTTC. Translation: CASSGQDRYNEQFF.

The rearrangement joins TRBV29-1 to TRBJ1-1, with 8 bases that match TRBD1. Germline V CDR1 and CDR2: SQVTM, ANQGSEA. The CDR3 runs 13 residues. The J segment lost 4 bases and the V segment lost 7 bases, leaving 8 bases of the junction unmatched. The CDR3 DNA is TGCAGCGCCACGACAGGGGTGGGCACTGAAGCTTTCTTT. Protein: CSATTGVGTEAFF.

The sample holds a few counts of this clone. This chain joins TRBV9 and TRBJ1-6, with no clear D. Germline-derived CDR1 and CDR2 are SGDLS and YYNGEE. CDR3 length: 15 amino acids. V gave up 4 bases and J gave up 8 bases, with 16 bases separating them. This CDR3 reads CASSRDFRPDSPLHF. In DNA form, the CDR3 reads TGTGCCAGCAGCAGAGACTTTAGGCCTGATTCACCCCTCCACTTT.

V usage is TRBV25-1 and J usage is TRBJ2-5; no definite D call. The CDR3 has 14 amino acids. The germline V gene encodes CDR1 MGHDK and CDR2 SYGVNS. The germline V and J ends were trimmed by 4 bases and 5 bases, with 14 bases remaining between them. The CDR3 loop is CASSVDMVKETQYF. CDR3 nucleotide sequence: TGTGCCAGCAGTGTCGACATGGTCAAGGAGACCCAGTACTTC.

CDR3 sequence reads: CASSVALAGGFNEQFF. DNA of the CDR3: TGTGCCAGCAGCGTAGCTTTAGCGGGAGGATTCAATGAGCAGTTCTTC. The chain links TRBV9 to TRBJ2-1; 10 bases fit TRBD2. Germline V CDR1 and CDR2: SGDLS, YYNGEE. V lost 0 bases to trimming and J lost 6 bases; unmatched junction nucleotides: 6. There are 16 residues in the CDR3.

This sequence joins TRBV18 and TRBJ2-1, with D possibly TRBD2 on 6 matching bases. Per germline, CDR1 KGHSH and CDR2 LQKENI. CDR3 length: 14 residues. V dropped 3 bases and J dropped 4 bases, with 10 bases sitting between them. The CDR3 sequence is CASSPSSDYNEQFF. DNA of the CDR3: TGTGCCAGCTCACCGTCTAGCGATTACAATGAGCAGTTCTTC.

This chain links TRBV6-5 with TRBJ2-5; 8 bases are shared with TRBD1. Trimming took 0 bases from V and 5 from J; bases not matched to a gene: 5. Germline CDR1 and CDR2: MNHEY and SVGAGI. The CDR3 is 15 residues long. This chain's CDR3 is CASSYSTGVAETQYF. CDR3 nucleotides: TGTGCCAGCAGTTACTCGACAGGGGTGGCGGAGACCCAGTACTTC.

V and J are TRBV5-4 and TRBJ2-7; D may be TRBD2 (5 bases). Germline V gene data show CDR1 as SGHNT and CDR2 as YYREEE (reference sequence). The CDR3 spans 14 residues. Trimming stripped 4 bases from V and 3 bases from J, with 14 bases between. DNA for the CDR3: TGTGCCAGCAGCCCTGCGGGCGGCTTCTACGAGCAGTACTTC. Translating gives CASSPAGGFYEQYF.

The genes are TRBV2 and TRBJ1-5; D is unresolved. Germline V gene sequence: CDR1 SNHLY, CDR2 FYNNEI. This CDR3 comprises 15 residues. Trimming took 4 bases from V and 2 from J, leaving 12 bases between them. DNA for the CDR3: TGTGCCAGCAGTGCTACAAGAGAGGGCAATCAGCCCCAGCATTTT. It codes for CASSATREGNQPQHF.

V gene TRBV7-8 combines with J gene TRBJ2-7; D gene unclear. V was cut by 1 base and J by 0 bases, with 10 bases left in between. Per germline, CDR1 SGHVS and CDR2 FQNEAQ. This CDR3 comprises 15 residues. CDR3 amino acids: CASSLGAESSYEQYF. DNA for the CDR3: TGTGCCAGCAGCTTAGGAGCCGAAAGCTCCTACGAGCAGTACTTC.